The source of this T cell receptor (beta chain) is a study of blood T cell repertoires in COVID-19. The CDR3 contains 15 residues. V dropped 0 bases and J dropped 5 bases, with 13 bases sitting between them. The germline CDR1 and CDR2 sequences are LGHDT and YNNKEL (reference sequence). The method was immunoSEQ multiplex PCR; TCRdb's version includes in-frame clones alone and lacks a portion of them. Seen here are under 250,000 clones, less than 85% observed once, and the top ten hold 5.5%. This clone was counted only a few times. This clonotype originated in a woman in her seventies with acute or convalescent COVID-19. The chain links TRBV3-1 (or the pseudogene TRBV3-2) to TRBJ1-1; weak D call: TRBD1 (5 bases). Sequences were obtained from peripheral blood. The CDR3 DNA sequence: TGTGCCAGCAGCCAAGATATTGGGGCACGGACTGAAGCTTTCTTT. It yields the protein CASSQDIGARTEAFF.